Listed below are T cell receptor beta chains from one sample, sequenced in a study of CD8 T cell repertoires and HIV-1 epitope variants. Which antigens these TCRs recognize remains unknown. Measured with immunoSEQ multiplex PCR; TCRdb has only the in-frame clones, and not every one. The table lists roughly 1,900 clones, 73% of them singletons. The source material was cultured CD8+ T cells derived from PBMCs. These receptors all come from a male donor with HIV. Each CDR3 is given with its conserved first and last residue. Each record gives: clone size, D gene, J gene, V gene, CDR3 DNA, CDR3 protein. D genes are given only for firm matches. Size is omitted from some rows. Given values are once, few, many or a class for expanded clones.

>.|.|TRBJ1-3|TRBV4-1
TGCGCCAGCAGCCAAGGAGCTCCGGGAAACACCATATATTTT
CASSQGAPGNTIYF
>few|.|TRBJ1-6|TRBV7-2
TGTGCCAGCAGCTTAACTTCCTATAATTCACCCCTCCACTTT
CASSLTSYNSPLHF
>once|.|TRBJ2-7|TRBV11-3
TGTGCCAGCAGCTTACGAGCGGGCGAGCAGTACTTC
CASSLRAGEQYF
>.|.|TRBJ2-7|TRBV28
TGTGCCAGCAGTTCTATTGGGGACCAAGGCTACGAGCAGTACTTC
CASSSIGDQGYEQYF
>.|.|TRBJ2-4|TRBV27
TGTGCCAGCAGTTTACTCACCACCGGACGGGACTCGAACATTCAGTACTTC
CASSLLTTGRDSNIQYF
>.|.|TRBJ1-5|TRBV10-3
TGTGCCATCAGTGAGTCGGGAAGGGATTATAGCAATCAGCCCCAGCATTTT
CAISESGRDYSNQPQHF
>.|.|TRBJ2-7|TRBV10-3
TGTGCCATCAGTGGGGACGACTCCTACGAGCAGTACTTC
CAISGDDSYEQYF
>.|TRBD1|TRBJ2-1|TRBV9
TGTGCCAGCAGCGTAGTTCGGACAGGGTATAATGAGCAGTTCTTC
CASSVVRTGYNEQFF
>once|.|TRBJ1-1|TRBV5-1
TGCGCCAGCAGCCCGGACGGGGTGAACACTGAAGCTTTCTTT
CASSPDGVNTEAFF
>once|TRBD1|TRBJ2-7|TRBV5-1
TGCGCCAGCAGCTTGCCCCTAACAGGGGGCAAGGCATACGAGCAGTACTTC
CASSLPLTGGKAYEQYF
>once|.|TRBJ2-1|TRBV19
TGTGCCAGTAGCAAAATAAGGGATTCCTACAATGAGCAGTTCTTC
CASSKIRDSYNEQFF
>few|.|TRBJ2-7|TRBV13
TGTGCCAGCAGCTTCTCCGTCTCGCTGGGAAACGAGCAGTACTTC
CASSFSVSLGNEQYF
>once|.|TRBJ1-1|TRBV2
TGTGCCAGCAGCGTCGGCAGGGAAAGAATGAACACTGAAGCTTTCTTT
CASSVGRERMNTEAFF
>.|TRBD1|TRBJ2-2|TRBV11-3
TGTGCCAGCAGCTTAGATTCCGGGACAGGGAACACCGGGGAGCTGTTTTTT
CASSLDSGTGNTGELFF
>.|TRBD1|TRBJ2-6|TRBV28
TGTGCCACCGGGACAGGGTCCTCTGGGGCCAACGTCCTGACTTTC
CATGTGSSGANVLTF
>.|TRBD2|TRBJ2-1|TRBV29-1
TGCAGCGGCCAGGGGTTTCTGGGGCTAGCGGGCTCCTACAATGAGCAGTTCTTC
CSGQGFLGLAGSYNEQFF
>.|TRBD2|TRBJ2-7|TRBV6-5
TGTGCCAGCAGGGATGGGACTAGCGCCTACGAGCAGTACTTC
CASRDGTSAYEQYF
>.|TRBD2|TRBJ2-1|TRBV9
TGTGCCAGCAGCGTAGGGAGCGGGGGCCACCAGTTCTTC
CASSVGSGGHQFF
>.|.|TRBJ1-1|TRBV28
TGTGCCAGCAGTGCCTACAGGGAAGACCGCCGAGCTGAAGCTTTCTTT
CASSAYREDRRAEAFF
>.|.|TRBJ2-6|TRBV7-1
TGTGCCAGCAGCGAGGTATTGTTCCCACAAAGTCGGGCCAACGTCCTGACTTTC
CASSEVLFPQSRANVLTF
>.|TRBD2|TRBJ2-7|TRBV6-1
TGTGCCAGCAGTGAATACGGGAGGGCTCAGGAGCAGTACTTC
CASSEYGRAQEQYF
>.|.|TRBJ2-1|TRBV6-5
TGTGCCAGCAGTTACACGGGGAATGAGCAGTTCTTC
CASSYTGNEQFF
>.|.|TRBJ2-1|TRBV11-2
TGTGCCAGCAGCCCCAGGGGAGGGGGTCCCTACAATGAGCAGTTCTTC
CASSPRGGGPYNEQFF
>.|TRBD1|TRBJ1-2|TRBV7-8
TGTGCCAGCAGCGACGGACAGGTATCGCCGTATGGCTACACCTTC
CASSDGQVSPYGYTF
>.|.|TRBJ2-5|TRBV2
TGTGCCACCATAGACAACAGGGTTCAAGAGACCCAGTACTTC
CATIDNRVQETQYF
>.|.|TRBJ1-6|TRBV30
TGTGCCTGGAGGGGTCAGTCAAACAATTCACCCCTCCACTTT
CAWRGQSNNSPLHF
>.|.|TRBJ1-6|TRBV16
TGTGCCAGCAGCCCGGACTCCCCCAATTCACCCCTCCACTTT
CASSPDSPNSPLHF
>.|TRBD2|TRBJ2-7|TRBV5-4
TGTGCCAGCAGCTTGGGCGGGGGGAACAACGAGCAGTACTTC
CASSLGGGNNEQYF
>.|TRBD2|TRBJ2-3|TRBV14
TGTGCCAGCAGCCAAGATAGGAGGGAGGGCCGGGGAGATACGCAGTATTTT
CASSQDRREGRGDTQYF
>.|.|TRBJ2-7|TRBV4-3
TGCGCCAGCAGCCAACAGAACACTGGCTCCTACGAGCAGTACTTC
CASSQQNTGSYEQYF
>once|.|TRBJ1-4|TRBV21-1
TGTGCCAGCAGCAAAGAGAACGGAGGAAGGGAAAAACTGTTTTTT
CASSKENGGREKLFF
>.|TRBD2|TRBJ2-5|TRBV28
TGTGCCAGCAGTTCTACCTTAGCGGGGGGAGAGACCCAGTACTTC
CASSSTLAGGETQYF
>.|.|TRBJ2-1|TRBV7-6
TGTGCCAGCAGCTTGTTCGGCGGGGTCTCCTACAATGAGCAGTTCTTC
CASSLFGGVSYNEQFF
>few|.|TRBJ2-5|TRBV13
TGTGCCAGCAGCTTAGGCCAGCTCCAAGAGACCCAGTACTTC
CASSLGQLQETQYF
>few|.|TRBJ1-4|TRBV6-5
TGTGCCAGCAGTTACAAATGGGGACTAAAACTGTTTTTT
CASSYKWGLKLFF
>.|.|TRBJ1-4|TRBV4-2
TGTGCCAGCAGCGAATCGTACAGAACAACTAATGAAAAACTGTTTTTT
CASSESYRTTNEKLFF
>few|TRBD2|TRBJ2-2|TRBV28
TGTGGTATGAAGCGGGAGGACACCGGGGAGCTGTTTTTT
CGMKREDTGELFF
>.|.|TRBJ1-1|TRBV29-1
TGCAGCGTTGGGGTGTTCACTGAAGCTTTCTTT
CSVGVFTEAFF
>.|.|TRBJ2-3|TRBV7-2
TGTGCCAGCAGCTCCGTACTGGCGACAGATACGCAGTATTTT
CASSSVLATDTQYF
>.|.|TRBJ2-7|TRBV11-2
TGTGCCAGCAGCTTACAACAGGGCTACGAGCAGTACTTC
CASSLQQGYEQYF
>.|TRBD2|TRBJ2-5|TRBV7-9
TGTGCCAGCAGCACCGGGACTAGCGGGATGGAGACCCAGTACTTC
CASSTGTSGMETQYF
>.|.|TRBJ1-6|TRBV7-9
TGTGCCAGCAGCTTAAATTCACCCCTCCACTTT
CASSLNSPLHF
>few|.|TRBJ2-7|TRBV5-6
TGTGCCAGCAGCTTGGAAAGGGTAGGTCAGTACTTC
CASSLERVGQYF
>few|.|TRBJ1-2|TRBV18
TGTGCCAGCTCACCAAATTCAGGGGAGGGCTATGGCTACACCTTC
CASSPNSGEGYGYTF
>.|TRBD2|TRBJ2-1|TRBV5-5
TGTGCCAGCAGCGTAGCGGGAGGCCCCCCCTACAATGAGCAGTTCTTC
CASSVAGGPPYNEQFF
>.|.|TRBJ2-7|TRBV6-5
TGTGCCAGCAGCCCGAGGGGCTCCTACGAGCAGTACTTC
CASSPRGSYEQYF
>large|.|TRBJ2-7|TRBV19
TGTGCCAGTAGTACCCTAGCGACAGAATACGAGCAGTACTTC
CASSTLATEYEQYF
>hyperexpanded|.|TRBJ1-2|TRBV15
TGTGCCACCAGCAGAGATCGGGGGACCCAGGTCTATGGCTACACCTTC
CATSRDRGTQVYGYTF
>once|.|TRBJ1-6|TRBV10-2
TGCGCCAGCAGTGAGGCCGGGGGAGAGGCGCCCCTCCACTTT
CASSEAGGEAPLHF
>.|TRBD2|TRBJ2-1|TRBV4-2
TGTGCCAGCAGCCGCCTAGTTGGGGGGGACAATGAGCAGTTCTTC
CASSRLVGGDNEQFF
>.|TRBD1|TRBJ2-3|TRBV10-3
TGTGCCATCAGTGAGGCGGGACAGGGAGTGACAGATACGCAGTATTTT
CAISEAGQGVTDTQYF
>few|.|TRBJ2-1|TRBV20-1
TGCAGTGCTAGAGAACCAAACTCGGAGTTCTTC
CSAREPNSEFF
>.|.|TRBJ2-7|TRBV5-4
TGTGCCAGCAGCAGGGGTGACGGCTCCTACGAGCAGTACTTC
CASSRGDGSYEQYF
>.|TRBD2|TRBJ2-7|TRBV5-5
TGTGCCAGCAGCTTGGCCGGACTAGCGGGAACCGAGCAGTACTTC
CASSLAGLAGTEQYF
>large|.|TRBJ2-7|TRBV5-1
TGCGCCAGCAGCCCTGAGTTGGATTACTACGAGCAGTACTTC
CASSPELDYYEQYF
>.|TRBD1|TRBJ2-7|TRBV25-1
TGTGCCAGCAGTCCGACCGTAGGATTGGGACAGCCCTACGAGCAGTACTTC
CASSPTVGLGQPYEQYF